The present TCR beta chain was sequenced within a study of blood T cell repertoires in COVID-19. For the study at large: Both acute and convalescent COVID-19 samples were obtained from the United States, Italy and Spain.

Assay: immunoSEQ multiplex PCR; the TCRdb copy retains only in-frame clones and omits some. This table has almost 85,000 clones, 83% appearing once. Unmatched junction bases numbered 4, after V lost 5 bases and J lost 0 bases. Germline V gene lookup returns CDR1 MDHEN and CDR2 SYDVKM. The CDR3 sequence is 16 residues long. This chain uses TRBV28 with TRBJ2-7, with 13 bases lining up with TRBD2. The sequence was collected from an elderly man with active or convalescent COVID-19. The sequencing sample was made of peripheral blood. CDR3 nucleotide sequence: TGTGCCAGCAGTCCCCGGACTAGCGGGAGCTCCTACGAGCAGTACTTC. This gives the protein CASSPRTSGSSYEQYF.